Each of the 22 T cell receptor beta chains below was sequenced from the same sample in a study of cytomegalovirus exposure and HLA in healthy donors. PCR amplification relied on 60 Vbeta primers (plus 13 Jbeta primers). This table comes from immunoSEQ multiplex PCR, and its TCRdb copy is limited to in-frame clones, with some not included. The sample shows about 300,000 clones, 75% to 90% of them seen only once. The specimen was PBMCs. Receptor source: a man aged 35-49 years in good health and CMV-seropositive.

The CDR3 loop reads CAWSVGDSQYF. CDR3 bases: TGTGCCTGGAGTGTAGGGGACTCGCAGTACTTC. This sequence joins TRBV30 and TRBJ2-5; D is perhaps TRBD2 (6 bases). Trimming removed 0 bases at V and 11 bases at J, with 10 bases between. The CDR3 runs 11 residues. The germline V gene encodes CDR1 GTSNPN and CDR2 SVGIG (reference sequence).

This chain connects TRBV25-1 to TRBJ1-1; no clear D. The V and J ends lost 6 bases and 3 bases respectively, with 11 bases between them. The CDR3 is 13 residues long. Germline CDR1 is MGHDK and CDR2 is SYGVNS. The CDR3 sequence is CASSDPRDTEAFF. The CDR3 DNA is TGTGCCAGCAGCGACCCCCGGGACACTGAAGCTTTCTTT.

V usage is TRBV5-1 and J usage is TRBJ1-1; D possibly corresponds to TRBD1 (6 bases). There are 17 residues in the CDR3. V shed 0 bases and J shed 3 bases, with 18 bases lying between them. Germline lookup yields CDR1 SGHRS and CDR2 YFSETQ. The CDR3 is CASSLGTGTILDTEAFF. CDR3 DNA: TGCGCCAGCAGCTTGGGTACAGGGACTATTTTGGACACTGAAGCTTTCTTT.

The chain links TRBV29-1 to TRBJ2-5; 9 bases line up with TRBD2. The last part of the DNA fits TRBJ2-7 better; the J call may be wrong. Per the germline V gene, CDR1 is SQVTM and CDR2 is ANQGSEA. The CDR3 spans 13 residues. For the CDR3, the DNA is TGCAGCATCAGACTAGCGGAGAGTTACGAGCAGTACTTC. Translated, it gives CSIRLAESYEQYF.

This clone was seen a handful of times. The chain is built from TRBV6-7 and TRBJ1-5; TRBD1 matches at 10 bases. TRBV6-7 is marked as an open reading frame, function uncertain. This CDR3 is built from 16 residues. V trimming: 6 bases; J trimming: 4 bases; junction bases outside the gene matches: 9. The CDR3 region has the DNA TGTGCCAGCAGCCTCCGGACAGGGGGTGAGAATCAGCCCCAGCATTTT. Protein product: CASSLRTGGENQPQHF.

A few counts support this clone. The chain employs TRBV7-7 and TRBJ2-3; 7 positions match TRBD2. After removal of 11 bases from V and 4 bases from J, the junction contained 6 bases not matched to a gene. CDR1 and CDR2 (germline): SSHAT, FNYEAQ (reference sequence). The CDR3 has 12 residues. The CDR3 spells CAPSAGADTQYF. The DNA for the CDR3 is TGTGCCCCCTCGGCGGGAGCAGATACGCAGTATTTT. The full variable domain, with the rest looked up from reference TRBV7-7 and TRBJ2-3, is GAGVSQSPRYKVTKRGQDVTLRCDPISSHATLYWYQQALGQGPEFLTYFNYEAQPDKSGLPSDRFSAERPEGSISTLTIQRTEQRDSAMYRCAPSAGADTQYFGPGTRLTVL.

The chain combines TRBV28 with TRBJ2-7, with D unresolved. This CDR3 is 12 amino acids long. Germline CDR1 MDHEN, CDR2 SYDVKM. V shed 7 bases and J shed 5 bases, with 12 bases lying between them. The CDR3 reads CASTDNHNEQYF. The CDR3 region has the DNA TGTGCCAGCACAGATAATCACAACGAGCAGTACTTC.

The chain uses TRBV29-1 and TRBJ1-1; possible D gene TRBD1, 5 bases. This CDR3 is built from 13 residues. V lost 7 bases and J 4 bases, leaving 16 bases between the germline ends. Germline V CDR1 and CDR2: SQVTM, ANQGSEA. The CDR3 DNA reads TGCAGCGCGACCCCTCAGCAGGGCACTGAAGCTTTCTTT. It translates to CSATPQQGTEAFF.

The chain combines TRBV10-3 with TRBJ2-7; D ambiguous. The germline gives CDR1 ENHRY, CDR2 SYGVKD. Trimming cost V 2 bases and J 4 bases, with 9 bases left between them. CDR3 length: 13 amino acids. CDR3 DNA sequence: TGTGCCATCAGTGAGATGACACGATACGAGCAGTACTTC. It specifies CAISEMTRYEQYF.

In its sample, this clone was seen once. Additional DNA sequences in this sample encode the identical CDR3. V is TRBV5-1 and J is TRBJ2-1; the match to TRBD1 covers 7 bases. Germline CDR1 and CDR2: SGHRS and YFSETQ. This CDR3 is 14 amino acids long. V was clipped by 0 bases and J by 3 bases; unmatched bases: 0. CDR3 in amino acids: CASSLGQGYNEQFF. As DNA, the CDR3 is TGCGCCAGCAGCTTGGGACAGGGCTACAATGAGCAGTTCTTC.

This clone was counted a few times. This sequence joins TRBV6-5 and TRBJ2-1; a weak D match, TRBD1 (6 bases). V lost 4 bases and J 6 bases, leaving 10 bases between the germline ends. This CDR3 has 13 amino acids. Germline-derived CDR1 and CDR2 are MNHEY and SVGAGI. CDR3 DNA: TGTGCCAGCAGTTCCCAGGGGAGCAATGAGCAGTTCTTC. Encoded protein: CASSSQGSNEQFF.

This clone occurred a few times. The chain carries TRBV6-5 and TRBJ1-1; D is ambiguous. Germline lookup yields CDR1 MNHEY and CDR2 SVGAGI. There are 14 residues in the CDR3. Trimming cost V 5 bases and J 6 bases, with 16 bases left between them. The CDR3, as DNA: TGTGCCAGCAGTCGGAAAAGCCACTACCCTGAAGCTTTCTTT. Its translation is CASSRKSHYPEAFF.

This clone was detected only once. The chain uses TRBV11-3 and TRBJ2-5; D gene unclear. Trimming shortened V by 5 bases and J by 5 bases, and 15 bases separated the two germline ends. This CDR3 spans 14 amino acids. Germline V CDR1 and CDR2: SGHNT, YENEEA. The CDR3 region is CASSPGPGSETQYF. The CDR3 DNA reads TGTGCCAGCAGCCCCGGCCCAGGTAGTGAGACCCAGTACTTC.

This chain uses TRBV21-1 with TRBJ1-2; no DNA check was done on the table's D call, TRBD1. TRBV21-1 is a pseudogene. CDR3 length equals 15 residues. The CDR3 loop reads CASSKGEGGWYGYTF. The DNA for the CDR3 is TGTGCCAGCAGCAAAGGGGAAGGGGGCTGGTATGGCTACACCTTC.

The chain combines TRBV7-3 with TRBJ2-3, with TRBD2 as a possible D gene (6 bases). Looked up from germline, CDR1 is SGHTA and CDR2 is FQGTGA. Deletions cut 2 bases from V and 3 bases from J, with 12 bases between. The CDR3 totals 15 residues. CDR3 sequence reads: CASSLGGVGTDTQYF. As DNA, the CDR3 is TGTGCCAGCAGCTTAGGAGGGGTAGGGACAGATACGCAGTATTTT.

V and J are TRBV11-2 and TRBJ2-7; TRBD1 matches 8 bases. V lost 5 bases, J lost 6 bases, and 15 bases stayed unmatched. The germline CDR1 and CDR2 sequences are SGHAT and FQNNGV. This CDR3 has 16 residues. The chain's CDR3 is CASSRGRQGRSTEQYF. The CDR3 coding sequence is TGTGCCAGCAGCCGCGGGCGACAGGGGAGGTCGACCGAGCAGTACTTC.

This chain joins TRBV29-1 and TRBJ2-2; possible D gene TRBD1, 5 bases. Germline CDR1 and CDR2: SQVTM and ANQGSEA. V was clipped by 5 bases and J by 6 bases, with 10 bases between them. This CDR3 has 12 residues. CDR3: CSVSREAGELFF. The CDR3 nucleotides read TGCAGCGTTTCCAGGGAAGCCGGGGAGCTGTTTTTT.

This clone was observed a few times. This chain connects TRBV13 to TRBJ1-2; 8 bases agree with TRBD1. The V gene's germline CDR1 is PRHDT and CDR2 FYEKMQ (reference sequence). V lost 5 bases to trimming and J lost 6 bases; unmatched junction nucleotides: 5. This CDR3 spans 13 amino acids. The CDR3 DNA is TGTGCCAGCAGCCGGACAGGGATGAATGGCTACACCTTC. Its protein is CASSRTGMNGYTF.

The gene calls are TRBV11-3 and TRBJ2-7, with D perhaps TRBD2 (5 bases). This CDR3 comprises 15 residues. Trimming shortened V by 1 base and J by 3 bases, and 13 bases separated the two germline ends. Germline V gene lookup returns CDR1 SGHNT and CDR2 YENEEA. CDR3 DNA: TGTGCCAGCAGCTTAGGACTCCGGGAAGTCTACGAGCAGTACTTC. Its translation is CASSLGLREVYEQYF.

The chain links TRBV27 to TRBJ2-7, with TRBD2 matching over 8 bases. This CDR3 is built from 18 residues. J was trimmed by 0 bases and V by 6 bases; bases with no gene match: 16. CDR1 and CDR2 (germline): MNHEY, SMNVEV (reference sequence). The CDR3 reads CASRGPGRPTSGSYEQYF. CDR3 bases: TGTGCCAGCAGAGGGCCGGGGCGCCCTACTAGCGGCTCCTACGAGCAGTACTTC.

The CDR3, as DNA: TGTGCCAGCACCCCTCAAGGGACTACCTTACTCACGCAGTATTTT. It encodes CASTPQGTTLLTQYF. This chain uses TRBV27 with TRBJ2-3; 7 positions agree with TRBD2. The CDR3 runs to 15 residues. In germline, CDR1 is MNHEY, CDR2 SMNVEV (reference sequence). Trimming at V came to 7 bases and at J to 9 bases, leaving 16 bases not matched to a gene.

Only one count was recorded for this clone. At one end the junction does not follow the germline gene, possibly because of a read error. The chain joins TRBV7-7 to TRBJ2-1, with 8 nucleotides matching TRBD2. Germline V CDR1 and CDR2: SSHAT, FNYEAQ (reference sequence). This CDR3 region has 16 residues. CDR3 protein: CASSLAPSGRPNEQFF. DNA for the CDR3: TGTGCTAGCAGCTTAGCCCCCAGCGGGAGACCCAATGAGCAGTTCTTC.